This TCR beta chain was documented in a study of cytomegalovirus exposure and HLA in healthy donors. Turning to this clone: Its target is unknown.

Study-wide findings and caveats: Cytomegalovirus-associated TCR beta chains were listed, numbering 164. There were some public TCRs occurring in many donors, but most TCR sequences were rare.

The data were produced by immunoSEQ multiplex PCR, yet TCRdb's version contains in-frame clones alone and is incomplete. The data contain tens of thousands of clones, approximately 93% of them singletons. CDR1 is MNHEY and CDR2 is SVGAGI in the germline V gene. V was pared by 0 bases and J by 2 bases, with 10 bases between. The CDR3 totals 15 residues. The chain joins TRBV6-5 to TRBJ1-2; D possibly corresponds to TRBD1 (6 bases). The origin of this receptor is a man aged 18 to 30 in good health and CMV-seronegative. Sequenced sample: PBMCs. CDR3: CASSYSEGDNYGYTF. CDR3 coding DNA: TGTGCCAGCAGTTACTCCGAGGGGGACAACTATGGCTACACCTTC.